This T cell receptor (beta chain) is drawn from a study of cytomegalovirus exposure and HLA in healthy donors. Study-wide results and caveats: Rare sequences made up most TCRs, while some public TCRs were found in many donors.

In germline, CDR1 is SGDLS, CDR2 YYNGEE. This CDR3 region has 16 residues. V lost 2 bases and J lost 4; bases outside the gene matches: 5. As for this clone: The target antigen is unknown.

The assay was immunoSEQ multiplex PCR, and TCRdb's table has in-frame clones only and misses some. The sample holds about 250,000 clones, 87% seen once. The rearrangement uses TRBV9 and TRBJ2-2, with TRBD1 matching over 10 bases. The material sequenced was PBMCs. The receptor was derived from a man aged 18 to 29 in good health and CMV-seropositive. The CDR3 nucleotides read TGTGCCAGCAGCGTGGGACAGGGGATTTTCACCGGGGAGCTGTTTTTT. Translated: CASSVGQGIFTGELFF.